The entry below describes one TCR beta chain. The data were taken from a study of blood T cell repertoires in COVID-19. Sequencing used immunoSEQ multiplex PCR; TCRdb keeps in-frame clones, though not all of them. The sample includes 120,000 or so clones, 60% to 80% of them seen just once. The TCR comes from a man in his sixties with acute or convalescent COVID-19. The sample comprised peripheral blood.

In DNA, the CDR3 is TGTGCCAGCAGTCTGCCTGGACCCTTGCGGGGTGATGGCTACACCTTC. As protein: CASSLPGPLRGDGYTF. V is TRBV28 and J is TRBJ1-2; D is undetermined. V was pared by 5 bases and J by 6 bases, with 22 bases between. The length of the CDR3 is 16 residues. Germline CDR1 and CDR2: MDHEN and SYDVKM.